This T cell receptor (beta chain) was identified in a study of T cells in Graves' hyperthyroidism and ophthalmopathy. About the study: At the time of initial diagnosis and before any treatment, peripheral blood was collected.

The PBMCs were sourced from fresh peripheral blood (approximately 9.6 ml). RNA transcripts gave rise to amplified TCR beta CDR3 regions. First-round RT-PCR of the TCR CDR3 relied on the HTBI primer set. TCRdb itself ran the multiplex PCR reads through MiXCR, one entry per CDR3 protein. The data hold under 300,000 distinct CDR3 sequences, with approximately 15% observed a single time. General study findings and limits: For ophthalmopathy, model prediction preceded onset by a median 6.5 months.

About this clonotype itself: Its antigen is undetermined.

The germline V and J ends were trimmed by 0 bases and 7 bases, with 18 bases remaining between them. CDR3 length: 15 amino acids. Germline V gene data show CDR1 as DFQATT and CDR2 as SNEGSKA (reference sequence). The receptor's source is a middle-aged woman with Graves' hyperthyroidism. The chain uses TRBV20-1 and TRBJ1-2; D may be TRBD1 (5 bases). Material for sequencing was blood. CDR3 region: CSARDRRGKNAGYTF. As DNA, the CDR3 is TGCAGTGCTAGAGATAGAAGGGGAAAGAACGCTGGCTACACCTTC.